These 13 T cell receptor beta chains originate from one sample sequenced in a study of blood T cell repertoires in COVID-19. Clones were read by immunoSEQ multiplex PCR, and TCRdb kept only the in-frame ones, dropping some. The repertoire includes tens of thousands of clones, 91% of them detected once, and 6.5% to 9.5% sits in the top ten. Sequencing was performed on peripheral blood. These receptors all come from a human donor in a cohort sampled during active COVID-19.

V usage is TRBV27 and J usage is TRBJ2-3; the D gene is possibly TRBD2 (7 bases). This CDR3 is 14 amino acids long. Germline-derived CDR1 and CDR2 are MNHEY and SMNVEV (reference sequence). Trimming stripped 5 bases from V and 5 bases from J, with 14 bases between. This CDR3 reads CASSPGGGGDTQYF. The CDR3 nucleotides are TGTGCCAGCAGTCCGGGGGGCGGTGGAGATACGCAGTATTTT.

The chain employs TRBV10-3 and TRBJ2-5; 8 positions agree with TRBD2. This CDR3 contains 17 residues. CDR1 is ENHRY and CDR2 is SYGVKD in the germline V gene. The J segment lost 3 bases and the V segment lost 0 bases, leaving 9 bases of the junction unmatched. DNA for the CDR3: TGTGCCATCAGTGAGTCGAAATCAGCGGGGGTGGAAGAGACCCAGTACTTC. This sequence encodes CAISESKSAGVEETQYF.

This chain connects TRBV2 to TRBJ2-7; D possibly corresponds to TRBD2 (6 bases). CDR1 and CDR2 (germline): SNHLY, FYNNEI. Deletions cut 10 bases from V and 0 bases from J, with 16 bases between. CDR3 length: 14 residues. The CDR3, as DNA: TGTGCCACCTGGGGGGACGACCCCTCCTACGAGCAGTACTTC. It yields the protein CATWGDDPSYEQYF.

This sequence joins TRBV7-2 and TRBJ1-5; D is unclear. CDR3 length: 14 amino acids. The germline gives CDR1 SGHTA, CDR2 FQGNSA. The V end lost 1 base, the J end lost 7 bases, and 11 bases lay between the germline ends. CDR3 sequence reads: CASSLGRERQPQHF. CDR3 in DNA: TGTGCCAGCAGCTTAGGGAGGGAGAGGCAGCCCCAGCATTTT.

This rearrangement joins TRBV7-6 to TRBJ2-1; D possibly corresponds to TRBD2 (5 bases). The germline CDR1 and CDR2 sequences are SGHVS and FNYEAQ. V lost 2 bases to trimming and J lost 9 bases, with 8 bases between them. This CDR3 has 12 amino acids. The CDR3 DNA is TGTGCCAGCAGCTTATTAGGGAGTGAGCAGTTCTTC. Its protein product is CASSLLGSEQFF. The complete variable domain, with remaining parts taken from reference TRBV7-6 and TRBJ2-1, reads GAGVSQSPRYKVTKRGQDVALRCDPISGHVSLYWYRQALGQGPEFLTYFNYEAQQDKSGLPNDRFSAERPEGSISTLTIQRTEQRDSAMYRCASSLLGSEQFFGPGTRLTVL.

The rearrangement links TRBV5-1 to TRBJ1-2; D gene ambiguous. This CDR3 contains 15 residues. Deletions cut 4 bases from V and 4 bases from J, with 17 bases between. Per the germline V gene, CDR1 is SGHRS and CDR2 is YFSETQ. The CDR3: CASSTDGLNSYGYTF. The CDR3 DNA sequence: TGCGCCAGCAGCACGGACGGACTTAACTCCTATGGCTACACCTTC.

The gene calls are TRBV2 and TRBJ2-3, with TRBD2 matching over 8 bases. V lost 2 bases, J lost 5 bases, and 6 bases stayed unmatched. This CDR3 comprises 15 residues. The germline gives CDR1 SNHLY, CDR2 FYNNEI. CDR3 in amino acids: CASSENGLAGDTQYF. The CDR3 coding sequence is TGTGCCAGCAGTGAAAATGGGCTAGCGGGAGATACGCAGTATTTT.

J is TRBJ2-1 and V is TRBV5-1, with TRBD1 matching over 8 bases. J gave up 6 bases and V 5 bases, and 4 bases lay outside the gene matches. The germline CDR1 and CDR2 sequences are SGHRS and YFSETQ. This CDR3 is 13 amino acids long. For the CDR3, the DNA is TGCGCCAGCAGTCTCGACAGGGGCAATGAGCAGTTCTTC. Amino acids: CASSLDRGNEQFF.

The J gene is TRBJ2-1, the V gene TRBV7-2; D possibly corresponds to TRBD2 (7 bases). V lost 5 bases to trimming and J lost 7 bases, with 12 bases between them. The germline V gene encodes CDR1 SGHTA and CDR2 FQGNSA. CDR3 length equals 13 residues. The CDR3 reads CASSPGGRNEQFF. Here the CDR3 DNA reads TGTGCCAGCAGCCCGGGGGGCAGGAATGAGCAGTTCTTC.

The chain uses TRBV6-5 and TRBJ2-1; D might be TRBD2 (6 bases). From germline, CDR1 is MNHEY and CDR2 SVGAGI. Deletions cut 2 bases from V and 7 bases from J, with 15 bases between. There are 15 residues in the CDR3. This CDR3 reads CASSYLSSRGNEQFF. The CDR3 DNA sequence: TGTGCCAGCAGTTACCTGTCTAGCCGGGGGAATGAGCAGTTCTTC.

The rearrangement joins TRBV19 to TRBJ1-1; D is ambiguous. The CDR3 sequence is 13 residues long. Trimming cost V 7 bases and J 1 base, with 10 bases left between them. CDR1 LNHDA and CDR2 SQIVND come from the germline V gene (reference sequence). The CDR3 DNA sequence: TGTGCCAGTACCCCGCTCGGGAACACTGAAGCTTTCTTT. Encoded protein: CASTPLGNTEAFF.

The CDR3: CASSPRLDEAFF. In DNA form, the CDR3 reads TGTGCCAGCAGCCCCCGACTAGATGAAGCTTTCTTT. The chain combines TRBV11-2 with TRBJ1-1; no firm D call. The CDR3 has 12 residues. Trimming shortened V by 5 bases and J by 7 bases, and 11 bases separated the two germline ends. Germline-derived CDR1 and CDR2 are SGHAT and FQNNGV.

V is TRBV20-1 and J is TRBJ2-5, with 8 bases matching TRBD1. The CDR3 sequence is 11 residues long. The V and J ends lost 6 bases and 5 bases, in that order; junction bases with no gene match: 2. Looked up from germline, CDR1 is DFQATT and CDR2 is SNEGSKA (reference sequence). The CDR3 DNA reads as TGCAGTGCAAGACAGGGGGAGACCCAGTACTTC. Its protein product is CSARQGETQYF.